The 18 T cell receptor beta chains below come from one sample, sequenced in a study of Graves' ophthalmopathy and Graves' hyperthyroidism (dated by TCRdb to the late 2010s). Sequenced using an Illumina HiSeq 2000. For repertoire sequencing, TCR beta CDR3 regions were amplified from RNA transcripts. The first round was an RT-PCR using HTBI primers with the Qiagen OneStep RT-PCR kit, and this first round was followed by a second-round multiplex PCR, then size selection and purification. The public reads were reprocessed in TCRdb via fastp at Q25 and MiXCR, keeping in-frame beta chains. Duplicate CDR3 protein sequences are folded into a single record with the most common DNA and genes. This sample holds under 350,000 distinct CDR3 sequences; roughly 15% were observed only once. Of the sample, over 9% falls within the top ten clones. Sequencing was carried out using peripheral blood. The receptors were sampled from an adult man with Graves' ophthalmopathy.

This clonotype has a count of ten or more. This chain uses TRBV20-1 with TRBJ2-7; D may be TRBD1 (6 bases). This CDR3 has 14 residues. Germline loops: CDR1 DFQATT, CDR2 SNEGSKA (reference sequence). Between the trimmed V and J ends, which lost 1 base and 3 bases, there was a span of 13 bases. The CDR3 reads CSARGRYRDYEQYF. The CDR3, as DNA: TGCAGTGCTAGAGGAAGATACAGGGACTACGAGCAGTACTTC.

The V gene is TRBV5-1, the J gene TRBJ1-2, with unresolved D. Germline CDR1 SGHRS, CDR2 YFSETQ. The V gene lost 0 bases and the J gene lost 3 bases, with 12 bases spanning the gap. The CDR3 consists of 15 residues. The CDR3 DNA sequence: TGCGCCAGCAGCTTGGAAGGCAGGTCCGACTATGGCTACACCTTC. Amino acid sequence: CASSLEGRSDYGYTF.

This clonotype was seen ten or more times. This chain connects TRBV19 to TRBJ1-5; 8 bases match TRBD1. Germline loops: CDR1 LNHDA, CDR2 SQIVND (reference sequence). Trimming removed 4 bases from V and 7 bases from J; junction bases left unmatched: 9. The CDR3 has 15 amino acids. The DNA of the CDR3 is TGTGCCAGTAGTACCCCAGGGGGCACAAGACAGCCCCAGCATTTT. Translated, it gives CASSTPGGTRQPQHF.

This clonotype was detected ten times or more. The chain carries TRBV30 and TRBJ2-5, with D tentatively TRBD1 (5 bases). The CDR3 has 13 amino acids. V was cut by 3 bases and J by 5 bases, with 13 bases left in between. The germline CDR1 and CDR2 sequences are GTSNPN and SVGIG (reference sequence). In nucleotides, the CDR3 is TGTGCCTGGAGCCCCTCAGGGTTCGAGACCCAGTACTTC. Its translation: CAWSPSGFETQYF.

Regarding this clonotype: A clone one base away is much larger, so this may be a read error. The CDR3 loop is CVSSQDRDGNQPQHF. The CDR3 bases are TGTGTCAGCAGCCAGGACAGGGATGGAAATCAGCCCCAGCATTTT. This chain connects TRBV9 to TRBJ1-5, with TRBD1 matching over 8 bases. The germline CDR1 and CDR2 sequences are SGDLS and YYNGEE. The CDR3 extends over 15 amino acids.

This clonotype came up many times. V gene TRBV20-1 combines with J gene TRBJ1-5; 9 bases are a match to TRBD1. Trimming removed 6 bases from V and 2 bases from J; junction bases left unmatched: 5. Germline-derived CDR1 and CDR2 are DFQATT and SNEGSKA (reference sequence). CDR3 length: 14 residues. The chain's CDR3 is CSAKQGARNQPQHF. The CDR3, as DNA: TGCAGTGCAAAACAGGGGGCCCGCAATCAGCCCCAGCATTTT.

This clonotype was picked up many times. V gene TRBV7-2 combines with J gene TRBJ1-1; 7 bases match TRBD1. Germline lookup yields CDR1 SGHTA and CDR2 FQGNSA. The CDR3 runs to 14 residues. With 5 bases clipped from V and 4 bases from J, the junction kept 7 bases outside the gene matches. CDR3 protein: CASSLLRGPTEAFF. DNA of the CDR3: TGTGCCAGCAGCCTACTTAGGGGGCCCACTGAAGCTTTCTTT. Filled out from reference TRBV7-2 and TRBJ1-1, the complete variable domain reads GAGVSQSPSNKVTEKGKDVELRCDPISGHTALYWYRQSLGQGLEFLIYFQGNSAPDKSGLPSDRFSAERTGGSVSTLTIQRTQQEDSAVYLCASSLLRGPTEAFFGQGTRLTVV.

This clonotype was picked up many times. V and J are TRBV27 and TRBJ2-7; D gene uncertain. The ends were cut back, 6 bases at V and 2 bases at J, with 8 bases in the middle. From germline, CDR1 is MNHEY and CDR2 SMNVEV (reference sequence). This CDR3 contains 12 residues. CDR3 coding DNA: TGTGCCAGCAGAGGCCACCCCTACGAGCAGTACTTC. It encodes CASRGHPYEQYF.

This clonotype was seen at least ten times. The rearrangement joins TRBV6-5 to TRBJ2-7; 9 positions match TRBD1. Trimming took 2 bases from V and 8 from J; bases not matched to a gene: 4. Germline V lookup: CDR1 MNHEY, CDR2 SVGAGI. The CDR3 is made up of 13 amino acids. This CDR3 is CASSYGTGLQQYF. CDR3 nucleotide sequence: TGTGCCAGCAGTTACGGGACAGGGTTACAGCAGTACTTC.

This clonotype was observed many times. Here the CDR3 DNA reads TGTGCCAGCAGCCAAACATGGACAGGGGGCGAGGTAGTCTATGGCTACACCTTC. Protein product: CASSQTWTGGEVVYGYTF. This chain links TRBV6-4 with TRBJ1-2, with 11 bases aligning to TRBD1. The CDR3 has 18 amino acids. The trim removed 6 bases at V and 4 bases at J, leaving 16 bases unmatched. Per the germline V gene, CDR1 is MRHNA and CDR2 is SNTAGT.

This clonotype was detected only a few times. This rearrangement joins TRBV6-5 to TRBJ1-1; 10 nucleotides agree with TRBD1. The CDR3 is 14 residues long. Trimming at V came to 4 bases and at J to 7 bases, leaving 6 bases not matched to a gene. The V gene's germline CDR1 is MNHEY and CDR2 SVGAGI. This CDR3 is CASSSRQGASEAFF. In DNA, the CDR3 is TGTGCCAGCAGTTCCAGACAGGGGGCTAGTGAAGCTTTCTTT.

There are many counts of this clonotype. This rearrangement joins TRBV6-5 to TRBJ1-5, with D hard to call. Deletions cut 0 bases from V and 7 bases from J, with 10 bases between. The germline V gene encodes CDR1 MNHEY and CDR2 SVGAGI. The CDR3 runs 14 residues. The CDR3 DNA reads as TGTGCCAGCAGTTACTCTGCTTGGGCCCAGCCCCAGCATTTT. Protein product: CASSYSAWAQPQHF.

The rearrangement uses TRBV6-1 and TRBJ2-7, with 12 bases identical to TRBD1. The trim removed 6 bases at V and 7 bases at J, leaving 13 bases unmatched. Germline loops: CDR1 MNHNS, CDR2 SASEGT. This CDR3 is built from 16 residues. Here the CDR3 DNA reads TGTGCCAGCAGAGTCGGTCCGGGACAGGGGGCGGGTGAGCAGTACTTC. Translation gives CASRVGPGQGAGEQYF.

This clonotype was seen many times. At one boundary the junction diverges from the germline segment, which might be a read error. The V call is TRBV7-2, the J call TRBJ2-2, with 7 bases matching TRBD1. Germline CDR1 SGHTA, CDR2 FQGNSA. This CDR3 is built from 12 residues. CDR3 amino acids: CAGSRQGGELFF. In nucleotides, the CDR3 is TGTGCCGGCAGCCGACAGGGTGGGGAGCTGTTTTTT.

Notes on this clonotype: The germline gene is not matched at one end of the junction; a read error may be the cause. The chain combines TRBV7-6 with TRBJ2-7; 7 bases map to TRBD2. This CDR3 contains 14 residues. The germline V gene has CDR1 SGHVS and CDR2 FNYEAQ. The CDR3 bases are TGCGCCAGCAGCTCTAGCGGAAAATTCTACGAGCAGTACTTC. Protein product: CASSSSGKFYEQYF.

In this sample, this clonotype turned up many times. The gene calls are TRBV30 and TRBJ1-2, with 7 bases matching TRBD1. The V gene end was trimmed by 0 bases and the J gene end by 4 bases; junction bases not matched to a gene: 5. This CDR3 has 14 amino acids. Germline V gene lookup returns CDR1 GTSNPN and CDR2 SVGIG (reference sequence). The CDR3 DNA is TGTGCCTGGAGTGTACGGACAGGTGGCTATGGCTACACCTTC. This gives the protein CAWSVRTGGYGYTF.

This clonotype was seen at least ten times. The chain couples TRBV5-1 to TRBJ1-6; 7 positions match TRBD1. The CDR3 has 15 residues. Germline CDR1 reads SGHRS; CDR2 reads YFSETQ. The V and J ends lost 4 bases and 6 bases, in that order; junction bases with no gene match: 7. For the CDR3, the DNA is TGCGCCAGCAGCCGAACCGACAGGGTTAATTCACCCCTCCACTTT. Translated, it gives CASSRTDRVNSPLHF.

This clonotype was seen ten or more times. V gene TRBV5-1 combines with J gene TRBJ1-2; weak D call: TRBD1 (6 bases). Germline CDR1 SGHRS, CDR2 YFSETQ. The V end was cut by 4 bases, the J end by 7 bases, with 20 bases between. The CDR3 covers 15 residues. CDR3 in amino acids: CASSPRTATTGGYTF. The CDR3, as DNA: TGCGCCAGCAGCCCCAGGACAGCCACAACGGGTGGCTACACCTTC.